The T cell receptor (beta chain) described here comes from a study of radiotherapy plus CTLA-4 blockade in lung cancer. For the study at large: Objective response rate was around 19%; disease control rate, approximately 30%. Study outcomes and limitations: Early blood T cell clone dynamics, with interferon-beta, were reported to best predict response. After radiotherapy and ipilimumab, tumor-derived clones expanded in peripheral blood.

As for this clone: Its specificity is unknown.

Produced via immunoSEQ multiplex PCR; TCRdb's table is partial and in-frame only. The sample records some 98,000 clones, 80% to 85% being singletons. CDR1 is SGHAT, CDR2 FQDESV, per germline (reference sequence). Trimming took 1 base from V and 6 from J, leaving 6 bases between them. The CDR3 sequence is 13 residues long. This chain uses TRBV11-1 with TRBJ2-2; D is uncertain. Material: peripheral blood, obtained from a patient treated with radiotherapy plus ipilimumab. The clonotype originates from a human donor with non-small cell lung cancer who had a partial response to radiotherapy plus ipilimumab. As DNA, the CDR3 is TGTGCCAGCAGCTTAGGCCTAGCCGGGGAGCTGTTTTTT. It specifies CASSLGLAGELFF. Drawing the rest from reference TRBV11-1 and TRBJ2-2, the complete variable domain is EAEVAQSPRYKITEKSQAVAFWCDPISGHATLYWYRQILGQGPELLVQFQDESVVDDSQLPKDRFSAERLKGVDSTLKIQPAELGDSAMYLCASSLGLAGELFFGEGSRLTVL.